These 3 T cell receptor beta chains were all obtained from the same sample, sequenced in a study of molecular identifiers for immune sequencing clone quantification. MiXCR, applied by TCRdb to the PCR reads, yields one record per CDR3 protein. There are 400,000 to 600,000 distinct CDR3 sequences in the sample; 20% to 25% occur only once, and around 0.84% lies in the top ten. The sample taken for sequencing was naive CD8+ T cells from blood, with Jurkat cell RNA spiked in. Subset noted: FACS-sorted CD8+CD4-CCR7+CD45RA+ naive T cells. The receptors here all came from a human donor in good health. Some libraries in this study had Jurkat cell RNA spiked in.

This chain connects TRBV5-3 to TRBJ2-1; 9 bases line up with TRBD2. TRBV5-3 is annotated as an ORF whose role is uncertain. The CDR3 is made up of 16 amino acids. V shed 8 bases, J shed 7 bases, and the junction held 16 bases outside the gene matches. The chain's CDR3 is CASSFLGSGSENEQFF. CDR3 DNA sequence: TGTGCCAGCAGTTTCCTGGGTAGCGGGAGCGAAAATGAGCAGTTCTTC.

The DNA for the CDR3 is TGTGCCAGCAGTCGGACTAGCGCCTACGAGCAGTACTTC. Protein product: CASSRTSAYEQYF. The chain carries TRBV27 and TRBJ2-7; 9 bases map to TRBD2. V dropped 5 bases and J dropped 2; count of bases not matched to a gene: 1. The CDR3 is made up of 13 amino acids. From germline, CDR1 is MNHEY and CDR2 SMNVEV (reference sequence).

This clonotype occurred a few times. This sequence joins TRBV4-1 and TRBJ2-7, with D possibly being TRBD1 (5 bases). V shed 0 bases and J shed 2 bases, with 14 bases lying between them. Germline V gene data show CDR1 as MGHRA and CDR2 as YSYEKL. CDR3 length: 16 residues. The CDR3 DNA reads TGCGCCAGCAGCCAAGATTTCGACAGTATAACCTACGAGCAGTACTTC. Translation gives CASSQDFDSITYEQYF.